This T cell receptor beta chain was found in a study of tumor-infiltrating lymphocytes in primary liver carcinoma. About the study: Patients diagnosed with primary liver carcinoma received treatment through surgical resection.

TCR beta cDNA was made from 450 to 550 ng total RNA with a constant-region primer. Slightly modified ARM-PCR served as the procedure for the TCR beta libraries. These libraries came from three rounds of nested multiplex PCR. TRBV1-TRBV30 forward primers and a C-beta reverse primer were used in the first two PCR rounds, which each ran for nine to ten cycles. MiXCR, run by TCRdb on the multiplex PCR reads, gives a single entry per CDR3 protein. Among fewer than 400,000 distinct CDR3 sequences listed, 60% to 80% were seen once. Blood RNA originated from unsorted whole blood, with germline DNA additionally extracted. This clonotype was counted at least ten times. The germline V gene encodes CDR1 ENHRY and CDR2 SYGVKD. The CDR3 runs to 15 residues. The trim removed 3 bases at V and 5 bases at J, leaving 8 bases unmatched.

The sample taken for sequencing was peripheral blood. The TCR originated in a man between 40 and 49 years old with primary liver carcinoma and hepatitis B virus infection. The rearrangement links TRBV10-3 to TRBJ2-5; TRBD2 matches 8 bases. CDR3 amino acids: CAISDPGGRRETQYF. The DNA for the CDR3 is TGTGCCATCAGTGACCCTGGCGGGAGGCGGGAGACCCAGTACTTC.